Presented here are 19 T cell receptor beta chains from one specimen sequenced in a study of CD8 T cells in ankylosing spondylitis (dated by TCRdb to between 2016 and 2019). The research as a whole found: A TCR beta motif made up of 7 to 9 highly homologous amino acid variants appeared to be characteristic of blood from ankylosing spondylitis patients.

Library method: 5' RACE. The reads were generated on an Illumina HiSeq 2500. The public sequencing data were trimmed at Q25 with fastp and processed into clonotypes with MiXCR by TCRdb, which kept only in-frame beta chains. CDR3 protein sequences are deduplicated, and each keeps its most common genes and DNA. Counted in this sample were some 840,000 distinct CDR3 sequences; about 11% of them appeared once. In total, the top ten clones hold 0.51% of the sample. Their antigens remain unidentified. The sequencing input was blood, either unsorted or a sorted T cell fraction (not recorded which). The receptors stem from a male donor with ankylosing spondylitis.

The rearrangement links TRBV5-1 to TRBJ2-5; 9 bases fit TRBD2. The CDR3 covers 15 residues. V dropped 2 bases and J dropped 5; count of bases not matched to a gene: 7. Germline V CDR1 and CDR2: SGHRS, YFSETQ. DNA for the CDR3: TGCGCCAGCAGCTTTAGCGGGGGACTTGGGGAGACCCAGTACTTC. Translating it yields CASSFSGGLGETQYF. The whole variable domain, filled in from reference TRBV5-1 and TRBJ2-5, reads KAGVTQTPRYLIKTRGQQVTLSCSPISGHRSVSWYQQTPGQGLQFLFEYFSETQRNKGNFPGRFSGRQFSNSRSEMNVSTLELGDSALYLCASSFSGGLGETQYFGPGTRLLVL.

This clonotype was seen a handful of times. This rearrangement joins TRBV6-1 to TRBJ2-3; 12 nucleotides agree with TRBD2. This CDR3 has 18 residues. CDR1 and CDR2 (germline): MNHNS, SASEGT. Trimming removed 6 bases from V and 5 bases from J; junction bases left unmatched: 15. CDR3 amino acids: CASSTLGLAGGPGDTQYF. CDR3 in DNA: TGTGCCAGCAGCACCCTAGGCCTAGCGGGAGGGCCGGGAGATACGCAGTATTTT.

This chain connects TRBV6-1 to TRBJ1-1; D is possibly TRBD1 (5 bases). Looked up from germline, CDR1 is MNHNS and CDR2 is SASEGT. The length of the CDR3 is 12 residues. Trimming took 4 bases from V and 9 from J, leaving 12 bases between them. The CDR3 reads CASSGQQAKAFF. The CDR3 DNA sequence: TGTGCCAGCAGTGGTCAACAGGCTAAAGCTTTCTTT.

J is TRBJ1-4 and V is TRBV30, with D possibly TRBD1 on 6 matching bases. The V and J ends lost 4 bases and 8 bases respectively, with 17 bases between them. CDR3 length equals 14 residues. The germline CDR1 and CDR2 sequences are GTSNPN and SVGIG (reference sequence). This CDR3 is CAWTQTGLGEKLFF. Written as DNA, the CDR3 is TGTGCCTGGACCCAAACAGGGCTGGGGGAAAAACTGTTTTTT.

V usage is TRBV7-9 and J usage is TRBJ1-6; 10 bases are shared with TRBD1. The germline V gene encodes CDR1 SEHNR and CDR2 FQNEAQ (reference sequence). The ends lost 5 bases at V and 9 bases at J; junction bases unmatched: 10. CDR3 length equals 16 residues. CDR3 bases: TGTGCCAGCAGCGCGGGACAGGGGACTAGTACTTCACCCCTCCACTTT. This translates into CASSAGQGTSTSPLHF.

This chain connects TRBV28 to TRBJ2-7; D perhaps matches TRBD1 (6 bases). Germline-derived CDR1 and CDR2 are MDHEN and SYDVKM. Trimming removed 5 bases at V and 6 bases at J, with 20 bases between. This CDR3 is built from 15 residues. The CDR3 spells CASSPPGTKVGEQYF. CDR3 DNA: TGTGCCAGCAGTCCCCCGGGGACAAAGGTGGGCGAGCAGTACTTC.

The chain has TRBV29-1 and TRBJ1-1; D possibly corresponds to TRBD1 (5 bases). Germline CDR1 is SQVTM and CDR2 is ANQGSEA. The CDR3 is 13 amino acids. Trimming took off 4 bases at V and 4 bases at J, with 13 bases between the two ends. CDR3 region: CSVGGRQGTEAFF. The CDR3 DNA reads TGCAGCGTTGGGGGTAGGCAGGGCACTGAAGCTTTCTTT.

This clonotype has more than one count but fewer than ten. This chain joins TRBV3-1 and TRBJ2-5; D is perhaps TRBD1 or TRBD2 (5 bases each). Germline V gives CDR1 LGHDT, CDR2 YNNKEL (reference sequence). The CDR3 has 13 residues. The V end was cut by 8 bases, the J end by 5 bases, with 15 bases between. The CDR3 is CASGTRGGETQYF. CDR3 nucleotides: TGTGCCAGCGGGACCCGGGGTGGGGAGACCCAGTACTTC.

This clonotype came up a few times. The CDR3 spells CASSLAQSSYNEQFF. CDR3 DNA sequence: TGCGCCAGCAGCTTGGCGCAGAGCTCCTACAATGAGCAGTTCTTC. The rearrangement uses TRBV5-1 and TRBJ2-1; D ambiguous. V was trimmed by 0 bases and J by 0 bases, leaving 7 bases between them. Germline lookup yields CDR1 SGHRS and CDR2 YFSETQ. There are 15 residues in the CDR3.

This clonotype was observed at least ten times. The chain links TRBV29-1 to TRBJ1-1, with a tentative D call TRBD1 (5 bases). The germline CDR1 and CDR2 sequences are SQVTM and ANQGSEA. Trimming stripped 3 bases from V and 5 bases from J, with 13 bases between. This CDR3 region has 13 residues. The CDR3 loop is CSVEVGRATEAFF. As DNA, the CDR3 is TGCAGCGTTGAGGTGGGCAGGGCGACTGAAGCTTTCTTT.

This clonotype was observed a handful of times. The gene calls are TRBV4-3 and TRBJ2-2; D is undetermined. V lost 3 bases, J lost 4 bases, and 12 bases lay in between. Germline lookup yields CDR1 LGHNA and CDR2 YSLEER. The CDR3 consists of 15 residues. The CDR3 reads CASSQANSPTGELFF. CDR3 DNA: TGCGCCAGCAGCCAGGCAAACAGCCCCACCGGGGAGCTGTTTTTT.

In this sample, this clonotype turned up many times. The chain couples TRBV4-3 to TRBJ2-5; D unresolved. V dropped 1 base and J dropped 4 bases, with 13 bases sitting between them. Germline values: CDR1 LGHNA, CDR2 YSLEER. The CDR3 extends over 15 amino acids. The CDR3 nucleotides read TGCGCCAGCAGCCAAGGCCTAAAGGTTGTAGAGACCCAGTACTTC. This sequence encodes CASSQGLKVVETQYF.

This clonotype was seen many times. The genes are TRBV6-6 and TRBJ1-5; D not certain. CDR1 is MNHNY and CDR2 is SVGAGI in the germline V gene (reference sequence). This CDR3 contains 13 residues. V lost 8 bases and J lost 3, with 11 bases in between. The CDR3 here is CASRHGLNQPQHF. The CDR3 nucleotides read TGTGCCAGCCGCCATGGACTCAATCAGCCCCAGCATTTT.

This chain links TRBV20-1 with TRBJ2-5; D call uncertain. The V end was cut by 0 bases, the J end by 0 bases, with 5 bases between. The germline CDR1 and CDR2 sequences are DFQATT and SNEGSKA (reference sequence). This CDR3 spans 13 amino acids. CDR3 nucleotides: TGCAGTGCTAGAGATCTGTACCAAGAGACCCAGTACTTC. It yields the protein CSARDLYQETQYF.

J is TRBJ2-2 and V is TRBV5-1; 11 positions match TRBD2. With 4 bases clipped from V and 3 bases from J, the junction kept 2 bases outside the gene matches. CDR1 and CDR2 from the germline V gene are SGHRS and YFSETQ. The CDR3 length is 15 residues. The CDR3 DNA is TGCGCCAGCAGCGTACTAGCGGGAGACACCGGGGAGCTGTTTTTT. As protein: CASSVLAGDTGELFF.

Of note for this clonotype: Germline and junction disagree at one end, which may indicate a read error. This sequence joins TRBV20-1 and TRBJ2-2, with TRBD1 as a possible D gene (5 bases). The CDR3 covers 12 residues. Germline V lookup: CDR1 DFQATT, CDR2 SNEGSKA (reference sequence). CDR3 loop: CSARVDTEELFF. The CDR3, as DNA: TGCAGTGCTAGAGTGGACACCGAGGAGCTGTTTTTT.

This clonotype has only a few counts. The chain has TRBV5-1 and TRBJ2-3, with 11 bases matching TRBD1. Trimming cost V 6 bases and J 3 bases; bases outside gene matches: 6. The CDR3 length is 15 residues. Germline V lookup: CDR1 SGHRS, CDR2 YFSETQ. The CDR3: CASNTGQGATDTQYF. CDR3 coding DNA: TGCGCCAGCAACACAGGACAGGGGGCGACAGATACGCAGTATTTT.

This sequence joins TRBV20-1 and TRBJ2-1, with D maybe TRBD2 (6 bases). Trimming shortened V by 0 bases and J by 3 bases, and 9 bases separated the two germline ends. This CDR3 is 14 amino acids long. Germline assignment: CDR1 DFQATT and CDR2 SNEGSKA (reference sequence). The CDR3 nucleotides read TGCAGTGCTAGAGAGCTAGCGTACTACAATGAGCAGTTCTTC. Protein product: CSARELAYYNEQFF.

The table lists this clonotype with many counts. The V gene is TRBV10-3, the J gene TRBJ2-3, with TRBD2 matching over 7 bases. Germline V gene data show CDR1 as ENHRY and CDR2 as SYGVKD. With 2 bases clipped from V and 2 bases from J, the junction kept 7 bases outside the gene matches. The CDR3 has 16 residues. The DNA of the CDR3 is TGTGCCATCAGTGAGGGGAAGCGGGACTACACAGATACGCAGTATTTT. This translates into CAISEGKRDYTDTQYF.